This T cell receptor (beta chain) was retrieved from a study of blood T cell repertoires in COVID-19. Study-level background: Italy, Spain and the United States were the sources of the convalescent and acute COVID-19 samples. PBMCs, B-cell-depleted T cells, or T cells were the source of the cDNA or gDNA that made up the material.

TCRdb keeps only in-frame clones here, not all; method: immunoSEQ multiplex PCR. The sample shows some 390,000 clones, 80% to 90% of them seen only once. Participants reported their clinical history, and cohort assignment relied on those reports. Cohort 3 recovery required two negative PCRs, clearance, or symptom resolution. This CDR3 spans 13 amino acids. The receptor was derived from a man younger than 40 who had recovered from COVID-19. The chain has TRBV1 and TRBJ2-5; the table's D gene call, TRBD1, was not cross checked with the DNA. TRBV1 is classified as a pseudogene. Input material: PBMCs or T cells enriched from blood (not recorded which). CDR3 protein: CTSSLPGAETQYF. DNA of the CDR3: TGCACCAGCAGCCTTCCAGGTGCAGAGACCCAGTACTTC.